This TCR beta chain derives from a study of cytomegalovirus exposure and HLA in healthy donors. Broader study findings: Altogether, 150 or so TCR beta chains were recorded as cytomegalovirus-associated.

PCR was performed using 60 Vbeta and 13 Jbeta primers. Data came from immunoSEQ multiplex PCR; TCRdb stores just in-frame clones and leaves some out. The sample has 130,000 to 150,000 clones, almost 80% seen once. Germline assignment: CDR1 SGDLS and CDR2 YYNGEE. The CDR3 contains 15 residues. This clone was seen once. Antigen unknown. The rearrangement joins TRBV9 to TRBJ2-5; 9 bases are a match to TRBD1. TRBJ2-7 matches the DNA end more closely, so the J call is doubtful. The receptor comes from a middle-aged woman in good health and CMV-seropositive. The sample comprised PBMCs. The CDR3 region is CASSVGQGGTYEQYF. The CDR3 DNA sequence: TGTGCCAGCAGCGTAGGACAGGGGGGAACCTACGAGCAGTACTTC.